These T cell receptor beta chains were read from a single sample in a study of PD-L1 blockade in urothelial cancer. Sequencing was performed with immunoSEQ multiplex PCR; in TCRdb, only in-frame clones are kept and a portion is missing. Here the sample spans tens of thousands of clones, 87% being singletons. The sequenced sample was PBMCs, obtained around atezolizumab (anti-PD-L1) treatment. The receptors derive from a man aged 60 to 75 with urothelial cancer. Each CDR3 is given with its conserved first and last residue. A D gene is named only where the DNA matches it firmly. Clone sizes are given selectively: once, few, many, or a class where the clone is expanded.

abundance,d_gene,j_gene,v_gene,CDR3nt,CDR3aa
-,-,TRBJ2-5,TRBV6-6,TGTGCCAGCAGGGATTCGAGACAGGCGGACCAAGAGACCCAGTACTTC,CASRDSRQADQETQYF
-,-,TRBJ2-5,TRBV15,TGTGCCACCAGCAGAGATTTATGGGGGGTGGAGACCCAGTACTTC,CATSRDLWGVETQYF
-,TRBD2,TRBJ2-5,TRBV10-3,TGTGCCAGCAAAGGACTAGCGGGGCAAGAGACCCAGTACTTC,CASKGLAGQETQYF
-,TRBD1,TRBJ1-3,TRBV18,TGTGCCAGCTCGCTCGGGACAGGGGCTGGAAACACCATATATTTT,CASSLGTGAGNTIYF
few,TRBD1,TRBJ1-6,TRBV5-1,TGCGCCAGCAGCCTCAGTGGGAACAGACAGGGAAATTCACCCCTCCACTTT,CASSLSGNRQGNSPLHF
-,TRBD2,TRBJ2-7,TRBV11-1,TGTGCCAGCAGCTTAGTGGGGACTAGATACGAGCAGTACTTC,CASSLVGTRYEQYF
-,-,TRBJ2-3,TRBV29-1,TGCAGCGCTGGGGAGGGGGGCTACGAGGATACGCAGTATTTT,CSAGEGGYEDTQYF
once,-,TRBJ1-2,TRBV9,TGTGCCAGCAGCGTAGCTCCGGGGGGGGATGGCTACACCTTC,CASSVAPGGDGYTF
-,TRBD1,TRBJ1-5,TRBV13,TGTGCCAGCAGCCTCGGACAGGGCGGTAGCAATCAGCCCCAGCATTTT,CASSLGQGGSNQPQHF
-,TRBD2,TRBJ2-1,TRBV7-6,TGTGCCAGCAGTAGTTCGGCTAGCGGGGGGGCCTATGAGCAGTTCTTC,CASSSSASGGAYEQFF
once,TRBD1,TRBJ2-7,TRBV28,TGTGCCAGCAGTCCAGGGGGCCCGGATGGTGGGCAGTACTTC,CASSPGGPDGGQYF
-,-,TRBJ2-5,TRBV7-9,TGTGCCAGCAGCTTAATTGGACAACCGACGGAAGAGACCCAGTACTTC,CASSLIGQPTEETQYF
-,-,TRBJ1-2,TRBV5-1,TGCGCCAGCAGGGCCGCCGGGGTTAACTATGGCTACACCTTC,CASRAAGVNYGYTF
once,TRBD1,TRBJ1-6,TRBV15,TGTGCCACCAGCAGAGAGCGGACAGGGCTTTCACCCCTCCACTTT,CATSRERTGLSPLHF
-,TRBD2,TRBJ2-5,TRBV7-9,TGTGCCAGCAGCTTAGCACCCAGCGGGGGGGCTTATGAAGAGACCCAGTACTTC,CASSLAPSGGAYEETQYF
-,TRBD1,TRBJ1-1,TRBV7-2,TGTGCCAGCAGCCCGCGGATAGGGGGCAACACTGAAGCTTTCTTT,CASSPRIGGNTEAFF
-,TRBD2,TRBJ2-7,TRBV5-6,TGTGCCAGCAGCCCCCCTAGCGGGGTAGGATACGAGCAGTACTTC,CASSPPSGVGYEQYF
-,-,TRBJ2-7,TRBV4-1,TGCGCCAGCAGCCAAGTTCTGAGACGGGACACCTACGAGCAGTACTTC,CASSQVLRRDTYEQYF